The rows below give T cell receptor beta chains drawn from one sample of a study of shared T cell receptors in the human thymus. The table came from immunoSEQ multiplex PCR; TCRdb's copy has only in-frame clones and leaves some out. The sample records about 660,000 clones, approximately 88% being singletons. The same data also contributed to another study, on human thymus T cells.

Source material: thymocytes. These receptor sequences come from a boy in the first two years of life with a congenital heart defect. CDR3s include the opening cysteine and the closing phenylalanine or tryptophan. The D gene is left open where the match is weak. The size entry is marked missing in some rows and otherwise reads once, few, many or a size class.

d_gene | j_gene | v_gene | abundance | CDR3nt | CDR3aa
TRBD1 | TRBJ1-2 | TRBV4-3 | . | TGCGCCAGCAGCCCGGATGGACAGGGGAACTATGGCTACACCTTC | CASSPDGQGNYGYTF
TRBD2 | TRBJ2-3 | TRBV28 | . | TGTGCCAGCAGTCCCCCGGGGGGAAAGAGGTTAAGCACAGATACGCAGTATTTT | CASSPPGGKRLSTDTQYF
. | TRBJ1-1 | TRBV2 | . | TGTGCCAGCAGCGACCGGAATACAGGGAGTTATGGTACTGAAGCTTTCTTT | CASSDRNTGSYGTEAFF
TRBD2 | TRBJ2-5 | TRBV14 | . | TGTGCCAGCAGCGTTCGCCCGGGGCTAGCGGGAGTCTGGGAGACCCAGTACTTC | CASSVRPGLAGVWETQYF
TRBD2 | TRBJ2-7 | TRBV11-1 | . | TGTGCCAGCAGCCCGGTATCAGCGGGAGGGCCTCGCGACGAGCAGTACTTC | CASSPVSAGGPRDEQYF
. | TRBJ2-7 | TRBV4-1 | . | TGCGCCAGCAGCCGGGAGAGGAGGACGGGAGCCGGGTACGAGCAGTACTTC | CASSRERRTGAGYEQYF
. | TRBJ2-3 | TRBV11-1 | . | TGTGCCAGCAGCCCCCGGGGTGCCACAGATACGCAGTATTTT | CASSPRGATDTQYF
. | TRBJ2-5 | TRBV11-2 | . | TGTGCCAGCAGCTTAGTGGTCAGATACCAAGAGACCCAGTACTTC | CASSLVVRYQETQYF
TRBD2 | TRBJ2-1 | TRBV6-1 | . | TGTGCCAGCAGTGCCCCCGGACTAGCGAACAATGAGCAGTTCTTC | CASSAPGLANNEQFF
. | TRBJ2-6 | TRBV27 | . | TGTGCCAGCAGTTCACAGGTCTCTGGGGCCAACGTCCTGACTTTC | CASSSQVSGANVLTF
. | TRBJ1-4 | TRBV28 | . | TGTGCCAGCAGTTTTCGTCAGGGGACCCCTAATGAAAAACTGTTTTTT | CASSFRQGTPNEKLFF
TRBD2 | TRBJ2-1 | TRBV30 | . | TGTGCTGGACTAGCGGGAGGGATTGATGAGCAGTTCTTC | CAGLAGGIDEQFF
TRBD1 | TRBJ2-6 | TRBV19 | . | TGTGCCAGTAGTCCAGGACAGGGGGCTGGGGCCAACGTCCTGACTTTC | CASSPGQGAGANVLTF
TRBD1 | TRBJ2-2 | TRBV30 | . | TGTGCCTGGACCCTCCCCGACAGGGAATACACCGGGGAGCTGTTTTTT | CAWTLPDREYTGELFF
TRBD1 | TRBJ1-5 | TRBV7-9 | . | TGTGCCAGCAGCTTATATGGGGCAGGGGGAGACAATCAGCCCCAGCATTTT | CASSLYGAGGDNQPQHF
TRBD2 | TRBJ2-6 | TRBV4-3 | . | TGCGCCAGCGGGGGGGTTAGCTCTGGGGCCAACGTCCTGACTTTC | CASGGVSSGANVLTF
. | TRBJ2-3 | TRBV7-2 | . | TGTGCCAGCAGCTTATCGGAGGGGGCTGAAGTGGATACGCAGTATTTT | CASSLSEGAEVDTQYF
. | TRBJ2-2 | TRBV30 | . | TGTGCCTGGAGTGTACCCCCTCCGTGGGCCTCTACCGGGGAGCTGTTTTTT | CAWSVPPPWASTGELFF
TRBD2 | TRBJ2-7 | TRBV2 | . | TGTGCCAGCAGTGGTAGCGGGGGGATTGGGATCCACGAGCAGTACTTC | CASSGSGGIGIHEQYF
. | TRBJ2-7 | TRBV30 | . | TGTGCCTGGGAGACAGATTACTACGAGCAGTACTTC | CAWETDYYEQYF
TRBD2 | TRBJ2-3 | TRBV7-2 | . | TGTGCCAGCAGCCGAGCGATTAAGGTGGGAGGGGACACAGATACGCAGTATTTT | CASSRAIKVGGDTDTQYF
TRBD1 | TRBJ2-7 | TRBV11-2 | . | TGTGCCAGCAGCTCCTCGACAGGGCTAGGATACGAGCAGTACTTC | CASSSSTGLGYEQYF
. | TRBJ2-1 | TRBV15 | . | TGTGCCACCAGCATAAATGGACTCTACAATGAGCAGTTCTTC | CATSINGLYNEQFF
TRBD2 | TRBJ2-2 | TRBV4-2 | . | TGTGCCAGCAGCCAAGTACCAGCGGGAGGAATCACCGGGGAGCTGTTTTTT | CASSQVPAGGITGELFF
TRBD2 | TRBJ2-1 | TRBV27 | . | TGTGCCAGCAGTGCCGGGGTAGCGGGAGCATACAATGAGCAGTTCTTC | CASSAGVAGAYNEQFF
. | TRBJ1-3 | TRBV12-5 | . | TGTGCTAGTGCCCAAGAAAGAAAAAATAACGGGAGCTCTGGAAACACCATATATTTT | CASAQERKNNGSSGNTIYF
. | TRBJ1-5 | TRBV18 | . | TGTGCCAGCTCACCCACGGGGGGCGATCAGCCCCAGCATTTT | CASSPTGGDQPQHF
. | TRBJ1-2 | TRBV5-4 | . | TGTGCCAGCAGCTGTCCTTCCAGGGAATGCTACACCTTC | CASSCPSRECYTF
TRBD1 | TRBJ2-7 | TRBV9 | once | TGTGCCAGCAGCGTAACACCGGGACAGGGGTATTACGAGCAGTACTTC | CASSVTPGQGYYEQYF
. | TRBJ1-3 | TRBV7-3 | . | TGTGCCAGCAGCGTGACCGGCGGGCCTGGAAACACCATATATTTT | CASSVTGGPGNTIYF
TRBD1 | TRBJ1-2 | TRBV5-1 | . | TGCGCCAGCAGCGGGGACAGGTCCTCATACTACACCTTC | CASSGDRSSYYTF
. | TRBJ2-2 | TRBV13 | . | TGTGCCAGCAGCTTAGCGACAGCCTACACCGGGGAGCTGTTTTTT | CASSLATAYTGELFF
. | TRBJ2-5 | TRBV2 | . | TGTGCCAGCAGCCAGGACCAAGAGACCCAGTACTTC | CASSQDQETQYF
TRBD2 | TRBJ2-1 | TRBV4-3 | . | TGCGCCAGCAGCCCCGGGACTACCCACAATGAGCAGTTCTTC | CASSPGTTHNEQFF
. | TRBJ1-1 | TRBV27 | . | TGTGCCAGCAGTTCCCCTGACTCGAACACTGAAGCTTTCTTT | CASSSPDSNTEAFF
TRBD2 | TRBJ2-1 | TRBV5-1 | . | TGCGCCAGCAGGGAAGCGGGAGGATATTACAATGAGCAGTTCTTC | CASREAGGYYNEQFF